These T cell receptor beta chains were read from a single sample in a study of a mutant IDH1 vaccine in newly diagnosed glioma. The data were produced by immunoSEQ multiplex PCR, yet TCRdb's version contains in-frame clones alone and is incomplete. The sample shows tens of thousands of clones, roughly two thirds of them seen only once. What these receptors recognize is not known. The sequencing used peripheral blood mononuclear cells (PBMCs), collected from a glioma patient whose treatment included an IDH1 peptide vaccine. The source is a man between 18 and 35 years old with glioma. Some clones in this sample may be carry-over from other donors' samples. Both conserved end residues are part of each CDR3. D genes are given only for firm matches. Not all rows give a size; the values are once, few, many and, for expanded clones, a class.

abundance	j_gene	d_gene	v_gene	CDR3nt	CDR3aa
NA	TRBJ1-1	NA	TRBV7-9	TGTGCCAGCACCATCGAGGGGCTTGGGCGTATGAACACTGAAGCTTTCTTT	CASTIEGLGRMNTEAFF
once	TRBJ2-7	NA	TRBV7-2	TGTGCCAGCAGCTTAGCGGAGGGTTCCTACGAGCAGTACTTC	CASSLAEGSYEQYF
NA	TRBJ2-1	NA	TRBV6-1	TGTGCCAGCAGTGATACGGGAGTAAGGAATGAGCAGTTCTTC	CASSDTGVRNEQFF
NA	TRBJ2-1	TRBD2	TRBV4-2	TGTGCCAGCAGCCAAGGACTAGCGACGGCTGAGCAGTTCTTC	CASSQGLATAEQFF
NA	TRBJ2-7	NA	TRBV14	TGTGCCAGCAGCTTAGCAGGTTACGAGCAGTACTTC	CASSLAGYEQYF
NA	TRBJ2-7	TRBD2	TRBV7-8	TGTGCCAGCAGCTTAGGGACTAGCGTCTACGAGCAGTACTTC	CASSLGTSVYEQYF
once	TRBJ1-2	TRBD1	TRBV6-6	TGTGCCAGCAGTCCCGACAGGGACTATGGCTACACCTTC	CASSPDRDYGYTF
NA	TRBJ1-2	NA	TRBV4-2	TGTGCCAGCAGCCAGGAACCGACAGCAAACTATGGCTACACCTTC	CASSQEPTANYGYTF
NA	TRBJ1-2	NA	TRBV7-4	TGTGCCAGCAGCTTAGTTGGGAAGGACGGCTACACCTTC	CASSLVGKDGYTF
NA	TRBJ1-4	NA	TRBV5-1	TGCGCCAGCAGCGACCAGGAGGGGGAAAAACTGTTTTTT	CASSDQEGEKLFF
NA	TRBJ2-7	NA	TRBV5-1	TGCGCCAGCAGCTGGGGCCCCTCCTACGAGCAGTACTTC	CASSWGPSYEQYF
NA	TRBJ1-1	NA	TRBV15	TGTGCCACCAGCATCGGTGGGGTTAAGAACACTGAAGCTTTCTTT	CATSIGGVKNTEAFF
NA	TRBJ2-1	TRBD1	TRBV9	TGTGCCAGCAGCTTGGAGGGGACAGGGATACCCGCAAGCTACAATGAGCAGTTCTTC	CASSLEGTGIPASYNEQFF
NA	TRBJ1-1	NA	TRBV7-2	TGTGCCAGCAGCTTCCTTTGGAACACTGAAGCTTTCTTT	CASSFLWNTEAFF
once	TRBJ2-3	NA	TRBV13	TGTGCCAGCAGCCTTTTGGAGGGGCTAGCAGATACGCAGTATTTT	CASSLLEGLADTQYF
NA	TRBJ1-2	NA	TRBV4-3	TGCGCCAGCAGCCAAGACTGGGGGAATGGCTACACCTTC	CASSQDWGNGYTF
once	TRBJ1-1	NA	TRBV29-1	TGCAGCGTTGCTGGGGGGCTGGGAGAGGACACTGAAGCTTTCTTT	CSVAGGLGEDTEAFF
NA	TRBJ1-1	NA	TRBV5-4	TGTGCCAGCAGCTTGGGTAGAGGGAGAGAGAACACTGAAGCTTTCTTT	CASSLGRGRENTEAFF
NA	TRBJ1-2	NA	TRBV28	TGTGCCAGCAGCTACCTCTTCTATGGCTACACCTTC	CASSYLFYGYTF
few	TRBJ1-2	NA	TRBV6-5	TGTGCCAGCAGTTACCCGGGAGGTAACTATGGCTACACCTTC	CASSYPGGNYGYTF
NA	TRBJ2-7	TRBD1	TRBV9	TGTGCCAGCAGCGTAGGTGGGCAGGGGGCACTCTACGAGCAGTACTTC	CASSVGGQGALYEQYF
NA	TRBJ1-1	NA	TRBV29-1	TGCAGCGTTGAAGGATGGGAGGACGGTCGGGGGCCTGAAGCTTTCTTT	CSVEGWEDGRGPEAFF
NA	TRBJ2-7	NA	TRBV2	TGTGCCAGCAGCGAACGGGGCACCTACGAGCAGTACTTC	CASSERGTYEQYF
NA	TRBJ2-3	NA	TRBV14	TGTGCCAGCAGCCAGGATCAGTGGGGAGATACGCAGTATTTT	CASSQDQWGDTQYF
NA	TRBJ1-2	NA	TRBV5-6	TGTGCCAGCAGCCTACGCCCACGGGATGGCTACACCTTC	CASSLRPRDGYTF
NA	TRBJ1-2	NA	TRBV7-2	TGTGCCAGCAGCGGTACCTATGGCTACACCTTC	CASSGTYGYTF
few	TRBJ2-7	NA	TRBV2	TGTGCCAGCAGTGTATCCTACGAGCAGTACTTC	CASSVSYEQYF
NA	TRBJ1-2	TRBD1	TRBV5-6	TGTGCCAGCAGCTTGCGGACAGGGTGGGGAGACCCTGTAGGCTACACCTTC	CASSLRTGWGDPVGYTF
NA	TRBJ2-7	NA	TRBV28	TGTGCCAGCAGTCCTCGGGGGGCGGGTAACCGGCAGTACTTC	CASSPRGAGNRQYF
once	TRBJ2-4	TRBD1	TRBV2	TGTGCCAGCAAGCGGGACAGGGGAGCCAAAAACATTCAGTACTTC	CASKRDRGAKNIQYF
few	TRBJ2-5	TRBD2	TRBV27	TGTGCCAGCAGTTTATCGAGTGGGACTAGCGGGAGTCGGGAGACCCAGTACTTC	CASSLSSGTSGSRETQYF
NA	TRBJ2-3	NA	TRBV6-4	TGTGCCAGCAGCCCCCGCGGGACCGATAGCACAGATACGCAGTATTTT	CASSPRGTDSTDTQYF
NA	TRBJ1-1	NA	TRBV6-1	TGTGCCAGCAGTGACAACGGCCGGGGAGCTTTCTTT	CASSDNGRGAFF
NA	TRBJ2-7	NA	TRBV4-3	TGCGCCAGCAGCCAAGCGGGCAGGAATCTAGTCTACGAGCAGTACTTC	CASSQAGRNLVYEQYF
NA	TRBJ1-5	TRBD1	TRBV19	TGTGCCAGTAGTATATCGGACAGGGTTGTTCAGCCCCAGCATTTT	CASSISDRVVQPQHF
few	TRBJ1-6	NA	TRBV5-4	TGTGCCAGCAGCTTGGGACGAGGCTATAATTCACCCCTCCACTTT	CASSLGRGYNSPLHF
NA	TRBJ2-3	TRBD1	TRBV6-6	TGTGCCAGCAGCCGACAGGGGGCATTGTCAGATACGCAGTATTTT	CASSRQGALSDTQYF
NA	TRBJ2-2	TRBD1	TRBV7-9	TGTGCCAGCAGCTGGACAGGGCCGCGGACCGGGGAGCTGTTTTTT	CASSWTGPRTGELFF
NA	TRBJ1-5	NA	TRBV4-1	TGCGCCAGCAGCCAAGGGTTGAGCGGGCTGGGGAGCAATCAGCCCCAGCATTTT	CASSQGLSGLGSNQPQHF
few	TRBJ1-1	NA	TRBV20-1	TGCAGTGCTCGTTACGGGAGTGAAGCTTTCTTT	CSARYGSEAFF
NA	TRBJ1-1	TRBD1	TRBV7-6	TGTGCCAGCAGCTTAGCGGACAGGGCTGAAGCTTTCTTT	CASSLADRAEAFF
NA	TRBJ2-7	NA	TRBV7-2	TGTGCCAGCAGCTTAATCGCCTACGAGCAGTACTTC	CASSLIAYEQYF
NA	TRBJ2-7	TRBD2	TRBV19	TGTGCCAGTAGTAGAATGGGGACTAGCGCAACCGAGCAGTACTTC	CASSRMGTSATEQYF
NA	TRBJ2-6	NA	TRBV5-1	TGCGCCAGCAGGGACAACCCCTCTGGGGCCAACGTCCTGACTTTC	CASRDNPSGANVLTF
once	TRBJ2-7	NA	TRBV19	TGTGCCAGTAGTATAGTATTGTATCGGCAGGGTTCCTACGAGCAGTACTTC	CASSIVLYRQGSYEQYF
NA	TRBJ2-7	NA	TRBV9	TGTGCCAGCAGCGAACGTGGGGGGAACTACGAGCAGTACTTC	CASSERGGNYEQYF
NA	TRBJ1-5	NA	TRBV19	TGTGCCAGTAGTATAAGGGACAACAATCAGCCCCAGCATTTT	CASSIRDNNQPQHF
few	TRBJ1-3	NA	TRBV11-1	TGTGCCAGCAGAGCCGGCCTCTGGCACTCTGGAAACACCATATATTTT	CASRAGLWHSGNTIYF
NA	TRBJ1-2	TRBD1	TRBV2	TGTGCCAGCAGGCGGACAGGGAACTATGGCTACACCTTC	CASRRTGNYGYTF
NA	TRBJ2-2	NA	TRBV7-9	TGTGCCAGCAGCTTTCCGCGCACTAGCCCGAACACCGGGGAGCTGTTTTTT	CASSFPRTSPNTGELFF
NA	TRBJ1-1	TRBD1	TRBV10-3	TGTGCCATCAGTGATACAGGGGGGAACACTGAAGCTTTCTTT	CAISDTGGNTEAFF